The 21 T cell receptor beta chains presented below share a single source sample, sequenced in a study of blood T cell repertoires in COVID-19. TCRdb's table, derived via immunoSEQ multiplex PCR, lists solely in-frame clones and lacks some. The sample yields over 200,000 clones, roughly 87% seen once. Specimen: peripheral blood. These receptors all come from a woman aged 18-35 years who had recovered from COVID-19.

The J gene is TRBJ2-7, the V gene TRBV7-9, with D perhaps matching TRBD1 (5 bases). The CDR3 sequence is 15 residues long. CDR1 SEHNR and CDR2 FQNEAQ come from the germline V gene (reference sequence). V was clipped by 2 bases and J by 2 bases, with 13 bases between them. CDR3 sequence (DNA): TGTGCCAGCAGCTTACCGATCGGACAAGCCTACGAGCAGTACTTC. Amino acids: CASSLPIGQAYEQYF.

The rearrangement links TRBV5-1 to TRBJ2-3, with unresolved D. This CDR3 has 14 residues. Trimming removed 3 bases at V and 5 bases at J, with 13 bases between. CDR1 and CDR2 from the germline V gene are SGHRS and YFSETQ. CDR3 region: CASSSHRTQDTQYF. CDR3 bases: TGCGCCAGCAGCTCCCATAGAACCCAAGATACGCAGTATTTT.

This clone was recorded once. The chain is built from TRBV19 and TRBJ2-5, with 11 bases lining up with TRBD1. The CDR3 has 16 residues. The V segment lost 4 bases and the J segment 4 bases; nucleotides outside the gene matches: 8. Germline V gives CDR1 LNHDA, CDR2 SQIVND (reference sequence). The CDR3 sequence is CASSTRDRGFGETQYF. CDR3 in DNA: TGTGCCAGTAGTACCCGGGACAGGGGGTTTGGAGAGACCCAGTACTTC.

The rearrangement joins TRBV29-1 to TRBJ1-2, with D possibly matching TRBD1 (6 bases). CDR3 length equals 14 residues. Germline-derived CDR1 and CDR2 are SQVTM and ANQGSEA. The V and J ends lost 0 bases and 5 bases respectively, with 13 bases between them. CDR3 DNA: TGCAGCGTTGAAGAAGGGACACCACTTTATGGCTACACCTTC. Protein product: CSVEEGTPLYGYTF. The variable domain in full, completed from reference TRBV29-1 and TRBJ1-2, reads SAVISQKPSRDICQRGTSLTIQCQVDSQVTMMFWYRQQPGQSLTLIATANQGSEATYESGFVIDKFPISRPNLTFSTLTVSNMSPEDSSIYLCSVEEGTPLYGYTFGSGTRLTVV.

The chain couples TRBV29-1 to TRBJ2-2, with a weak D call TRBD2 (5 bases). This CDR3 has 15 amino acids. V was clipped by 6 bases and J by 6 bases, with 20 bases between them. CDR1 is SQVTM and CDR2 is ANQGSEA in the germline V gene. CDR3 sequence reads: CSVPTDPVGAGELFF. CDR3 in DNA: TGCAGCGTCCCAACCGACCCGGTCGGGGCCGGGGAGCTGTTTTTT.

The V and J genes are TRBV5-1 and TRBJ2-1; D call uncertain. Germline V lookup: CDR1 SGHRS, CDR2 YFSETQ. The CDR3 is 12 amino acids. Between the trimmed V and J ends, which lost 3 bases and 6 bases, there was a span of 7 bases. In nucleotides, the CDR3 is TGCGCCAGCAGCTCTCCCCTCAATGAGCAGTTCTTC. As protein: CASSSPLNEQFF.

The chain joins TRBV12-3 or TRBV12-4 to TRBJ2-7; D remains ambiguous. V lost 6 bases and J 2 bases, leaving 11 bases between the germline ends. The CDR3 has 13 residues. The CDR3 DNA reads TGTGCCAGCAGCCCCAGGTACCCCTACGAGCAGTACTTC. Translating it yields CASSPRYPYEQYF.

This sequence joins TRBV6-5 and TRBJ1-1; 8 bases line up with TRBD1. Germline CDR1 and CDR2: MNHEY and SVGAGI. V lost 6 bases to trimming and J lost 4 bases; unmatched junction nucleotides: 10. This CDR3 region has 15 residues. The CDR3 DNA reads as TGTGCCAGCAGGACGGACAGGGAAGGTAGCACTGAAGCTTTCTTT. This sequence encodes CASRTDREGSTEAFF.

The V gene is TRBV5-1, the J gene TRBJ2-1, with 7 bases matching TRBD1. V dropped 5 bases and J dropped 4; count of bases not matched to a gene: 15. Germline loops: CDR1 SGHRS, CDR2 YFSETQ. CDR3 size: 17 residues. The CDR3 coding sequence is TGCGCCAGCAGGCGTACCGGGACAGCGCCGGCTTACAATGAGCAGTTCTTC. This sequence encodes CASRRTGTAPAYNEQFF.

This chain links TRBV7-9 with TRBJ2-5, with 8 bases matching TRBD1. The CDR3 consists of 19 residues. Germline V gene sequence: CDR1 SEHNR, CDR2 FQNEAQ (reference sequence). With V trimmed by 5 bases and J by 1 base, 18 bases remained unmatched. The CDR3 reads CASSLGQGFGGPAQETQYF. The CDR3 DNA follows: TGTGCCAGCAGCCTAGGACAGGGCTTCGGCGGACCCGCCCAAGAGACCCAGTACTTC.

This rearrangement joins TRBV7-2 to TRBJ1-3; D is uncertain. V was cut by 1 base and J by 4 bases, with 14 bases left in between. CDR3 length equals 16 residues. The germline V gene encodes CDR1 SGHTA and CDR2 FQGNSA. The DNA of the CDR3 is TGTGCCAGCAGCTTAGGCCCCCGGCTGGGCGGAAACACCATATATTTT. Its protein product is CASSLGPRLGGNTIYF.

V is TRBV19 and J is TRBJ2-1; D not resolved. Germline V gene data show CDR1 as LNHDA and CDR2 as SQIVND (reference sequence). Trimming removed 6 bases from V and 8 bases from J, with 14 bases in between. The CDR3 is 13 residues long. The CDR3 here is CASRFVGKDEQFF. The DNA for the CDR3 is TGTGCCAGTAGATTCGTGGGCAAGGATGAGCAGTTCTTC.

This rearrangement joins TRBV5-6 to TRBJ1-2; TRBD1 matches 7 bases. Germline V lookup: CDR1 SGHDT, CDR2 YYEEEE. The CDR3 covers 14 residues. V lost 5 bases to trimming and J lost 4 bases; unmatched junction nucleotides: 8. DNA for the CDR3: TGTGCCAGCAGTTGGGGACAGCAGAGCTATGGCTACACCTTC. Protein product: CASSWGQQSYGYTF.

The chain carries TRBV5-6 and TRBJ1-5; TRBD1 matches at 8 bases. The J segment lost 2 bases and the V segment lost 4 bases, leaving 2 bases of the junction unmatched. CDR1 and CDR2 from the germline V gene are SGHDT and YYEEEE. CDR3 size: 14 residues. The CDR3 loop reads CASSQGQGNQPQHF. CDR3 nucleotides: TGTGCCAGCAGCCAGGGACAGGGCAATCAGCCCCAGCATTTT.

The CDR3 loop is CASSLGSTYEQYF. In DNA, the CDR3 is TGTGCCAGCAGTTTAGGCAGTACCTACGAGCAGTACTTC. V is TRBV27 and J is TRBJ2-7; no definite D call. Germline V gene lookup returns CDR1 MNHEY and CDR2 SMNVEV (reference sequence). This CDR3 spans 13 amino acids. Trimming pared 2 bases from V and 2 bases from J, leaving 7 bases between.

The J gene is TRBJ2-2, the V gene TRBV27; 12 bases line up with TRBD2. V lost 5 bases to trimming and J lost 8 bases; unmatched junction nucleotides: 6. CDR3 length: 15 residues. Germline V CDR1 and CDR2: MNHEY, SMNVEV (reference sequence). The CDR3 DNA reads as TGTGCCAGCAGTCGGACTAGCGGGACCCGAGGGGAGCTGTTTTTT. The encoded protein is CASSRTSGTRGELFF.

This clone showed up just once. The chain recombines TRBV25-1 with TRBJ2-4, with D possibly matching TRBD2 (5 bases). Germline V gene sequence: CDR1 MGHDK, CDR2 SYGVNS. V lost 1 base and J lost 3, with 7 bases in between. This CDR3 region has 14 residues. The chain's CDR3 is CASSEFRGKNIQYF. The CDR3 DNA is TGTGCCAGCAGTGAATTCCGGGGCAAAAACATTCAGTACTTC. Full variable domain (outside the CDR3, taken from reference TRBV25-1 and TRBJ2-4): EADIYQTPRYLVIGTGKKITLECSQTMGHDKMYWYQQDPGMELHLIHYSYGVNSTEKGDLSSESTVSRIRTEHFPLTLESARPSHTSQYLCASSEFRGKNIQYFGAGTRLSVL.

The CDR3 DNA follows: TGTGCCAGTAGGGACGGACAGGGCGGTCTCAATGAGCAGTTCTTC. Translated, it gives CASRDGQGGLNEQFF. J is TRBJ2-1 and V is TRBV19; 8 bases are shared with TRBD1. Germline CDR1 reads LNHDA; CDR2 reads SQIVND (reference sequence). J lost 6 bases, V lost 6 bases, and 10 bases had no gene match. The CDR3 is 15 amino acids.

This rearrangement joins TRBV7-3 to TRBJ2-3, with 8 positions matching TRBD1. V dropped 3 bases and J dropped 4; count of bases not matched to a gene: 3. Germline CDR1 is SGHTA and CDR2 is FQGTGA. The CDR3 spans 14 residues. The chain's CDR3 is CASSFRGRADTQYF. As DNA, the CDR3 is TGTGCCAGCAGCTTCAGGGGGCGCGCAGATACGCAGTATTTT.

This chain joins TRBV29-1 and TRBJ1-6, with D uncertain. The V gene lost 4 bases and the J gene lost 5 bases, with 6 bases spanning the gap. The germline CDR1 and CDR2 sequences are SQVTM and ANQGSEA. The CDR3 is 12 amino acids. CDR3 in DNA: TGCAGCGTTGGCGGGGATAATTCACCCCTCCACTTT. Its protein is CSVGGDNSPLHF.

V usage is TRBV4-3 and J usage is TRBJ2-7, with D perhaps matching TRBD1 (5 bases). This CDR3 is 17 amino acids long. Germline CDR1 reads LGHNA; CDR2 reads YSLEER. V dropped 1 base and J dropped 3 bases, with 19 bases sitting between them. The CDR3 sequence is CASSQGLFSDIGYEQYF. The DNA of the CDR3 is TGCGCCAGCAGCCAAGGGCTTTTCTCGGACATAGGCTACGAGCAGTACTTC.